This T cell receptor beta chain was recorded in a study of T cells in Graves' hyperthyroidism and ophthalmopathy. Germline CDR1 and CDR2: DFQATT and SNEGSKA (reference sequence). The CDR3 loop spans 17 amino acids. A remark on this clonotype: One end of the junction fails to match germline, which may point to a read error.

RNA transcripts gave rise to amplified TCR beta CDR3 regions. TCR CDR3 regions were first amplified by RT-PCR with HTBI primers. TCRdb used MiXCR to reprocess the multiplex PCR reads, holding one entry per CDR3 protein. This sample has around 240,000 distinct CDR3 sequences, with around 17% found just once. V gene TRBV20-1 combines with J gene TRBJ1-5; no clear D gene. The sequence derives from a young woman with Graves' ophthalmopathy. Sequencing used blood. CDR3 nucleotide sequence: TGCAGTGCTACCAAACTGACCGATATCTATAGCAATCAGCCTCAGCATTTT. Amino acid sequence: CSATKLTDIYSNQPQHF.